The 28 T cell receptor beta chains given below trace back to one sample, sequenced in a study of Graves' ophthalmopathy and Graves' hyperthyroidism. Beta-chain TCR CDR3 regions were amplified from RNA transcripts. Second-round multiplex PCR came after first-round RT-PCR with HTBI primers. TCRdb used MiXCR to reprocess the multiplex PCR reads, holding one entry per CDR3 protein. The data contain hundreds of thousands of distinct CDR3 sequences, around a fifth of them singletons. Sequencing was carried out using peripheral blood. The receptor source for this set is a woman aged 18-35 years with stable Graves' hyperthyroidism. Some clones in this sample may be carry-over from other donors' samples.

CDR3 coding DNA: TGTGCCAGTAGTACCGGACAGGGTATGGCTGGGGCCAACGTCCTGACTTTC. Translating gives CASSTGQGMAGANVLTF. The rearrangement links TRBV19 to TRBJ2-6; 8 bases agree with TRBD1. The length of the CDR3 is 17 residues. The ends lost 4 bases at V and 2 bases at J; junction bases unmatched: 7. The germline V gene encodes CDR1 LNHDA and CDR2 SQIVND (reference sequence). The variable domain in full, completed from reference TRBV19 and TRBJ2-6, reads DGGITQSPKYLFRKEGQNVTLSCEQNLNHDAMYWYRQDPGQGLRLIYYSQIVNDFQKGDIAEGYSVSREKKESFPLTVTSAQKNPTAFYLCASSTGQGMAGANVLTFGAGSRLTVL.

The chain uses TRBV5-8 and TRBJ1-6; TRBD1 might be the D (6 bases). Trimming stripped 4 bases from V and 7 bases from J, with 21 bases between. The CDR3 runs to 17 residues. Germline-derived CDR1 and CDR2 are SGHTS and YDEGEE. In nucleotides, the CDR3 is TGTGCCAGCAGCCCCTATCTGGGGGGGCTAGAAAATTCACCCCTCCACTTT. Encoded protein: CASSPYLGGLENSPLHF.

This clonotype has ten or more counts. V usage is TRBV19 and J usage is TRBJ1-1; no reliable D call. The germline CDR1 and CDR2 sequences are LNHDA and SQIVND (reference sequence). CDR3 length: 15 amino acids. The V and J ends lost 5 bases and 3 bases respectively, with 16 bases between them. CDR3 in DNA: TGTGCCAGTAGTTCGATAAGGAACAGCCACACTGAAGCTTTCTTT. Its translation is CASSSIRNSHTEAFF.

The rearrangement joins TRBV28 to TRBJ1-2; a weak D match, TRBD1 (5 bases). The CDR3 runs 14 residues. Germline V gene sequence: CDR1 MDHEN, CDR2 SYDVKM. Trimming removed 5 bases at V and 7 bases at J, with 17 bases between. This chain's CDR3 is CASSGTGYSLGYTF. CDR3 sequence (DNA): TGTGCCAGCAGTGGGACGGGATACTCTCTTGGCTACACCTTC.

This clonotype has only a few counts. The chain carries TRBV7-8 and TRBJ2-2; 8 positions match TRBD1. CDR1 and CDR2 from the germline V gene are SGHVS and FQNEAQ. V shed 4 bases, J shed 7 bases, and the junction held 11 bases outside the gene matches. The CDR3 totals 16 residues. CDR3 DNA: TGTGCCAGCAGCTACACCCCAGGGGGCGCGGTCGGGGAGCTGTTTTTT. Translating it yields CASSYTPGGAVGELFF.

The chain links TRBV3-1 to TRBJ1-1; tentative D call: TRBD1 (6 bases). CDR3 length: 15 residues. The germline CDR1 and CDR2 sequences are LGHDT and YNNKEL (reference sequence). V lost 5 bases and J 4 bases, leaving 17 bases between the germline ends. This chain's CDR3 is CASSLIWGAGTEAFF. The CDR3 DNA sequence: TGTGCCAGCAGCTTAATTTGGGGGGCCGGCACTGAAGCTTTCTTT. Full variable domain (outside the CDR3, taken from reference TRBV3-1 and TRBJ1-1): DTAVSQTPKYLVTQMGNDKSIKCEQNLGHDTMYWYKQDSKKFLKIMFSYNNKELIINETVPNRFSPKSPDKAHLNLHINSLELGDSAVYFCASSLIWGAGTEAFFGQGTRLTVV.

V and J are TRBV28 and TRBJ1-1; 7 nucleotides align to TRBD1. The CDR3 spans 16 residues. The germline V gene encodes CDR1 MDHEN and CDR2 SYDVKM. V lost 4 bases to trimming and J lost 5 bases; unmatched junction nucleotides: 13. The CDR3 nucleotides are TGTGCCAGCAGTTATCCGAGGGGGCAGGGGGGGACTGAAGCTTTCTTT. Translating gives CASSYPRGQGGTEAFF.

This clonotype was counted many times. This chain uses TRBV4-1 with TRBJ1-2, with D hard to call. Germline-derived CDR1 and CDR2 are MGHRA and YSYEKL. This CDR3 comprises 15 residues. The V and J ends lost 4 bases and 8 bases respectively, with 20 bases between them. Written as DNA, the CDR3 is TGCGCCAGCAGCCCAATAGGGAGCAATGTAAAAGGCTACACCTTC. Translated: CASSPIGSNVKGYTF.

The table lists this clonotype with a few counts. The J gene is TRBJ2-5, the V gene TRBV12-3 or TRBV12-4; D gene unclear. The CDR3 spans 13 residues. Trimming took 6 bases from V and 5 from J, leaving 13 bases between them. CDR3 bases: TGTGCCAGCAGCCCCCTTCGACGGGAGACCCAGTACTTC. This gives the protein CASSPLRRETQYF.

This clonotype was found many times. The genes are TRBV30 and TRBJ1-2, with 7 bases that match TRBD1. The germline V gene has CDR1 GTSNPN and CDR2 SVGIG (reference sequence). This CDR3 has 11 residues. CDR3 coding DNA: TGTGCTTCCGGGACAGACTATGGCTACACCTTC. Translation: CASGTDYGYTF.

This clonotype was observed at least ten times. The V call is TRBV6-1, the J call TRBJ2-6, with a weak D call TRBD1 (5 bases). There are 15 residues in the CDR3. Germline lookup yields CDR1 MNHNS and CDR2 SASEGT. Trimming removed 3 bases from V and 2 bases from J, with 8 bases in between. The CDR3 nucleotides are TGTGCCAGCAGTGAGCCAGGGACTGGGGCCAACGTCCTGACTTTC. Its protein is CASSEPGTGANVLTF.

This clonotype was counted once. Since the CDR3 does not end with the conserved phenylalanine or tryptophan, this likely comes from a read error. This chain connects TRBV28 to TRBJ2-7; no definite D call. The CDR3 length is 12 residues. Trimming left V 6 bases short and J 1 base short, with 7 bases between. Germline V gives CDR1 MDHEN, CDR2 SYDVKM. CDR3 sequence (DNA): TGTGCCAGCAGCGGATCGTCCTACGAGCAGTACTAC. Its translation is CASSGSSYEQYY.

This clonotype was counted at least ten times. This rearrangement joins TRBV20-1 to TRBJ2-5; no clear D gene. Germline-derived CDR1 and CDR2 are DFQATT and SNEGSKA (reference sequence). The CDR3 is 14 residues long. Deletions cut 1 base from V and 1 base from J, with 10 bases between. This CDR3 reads CSARARGSQETQYF. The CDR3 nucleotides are TGCAGTGCTAGAGCCCGAGGATCCCAAGAGACCCAGTACTTC.

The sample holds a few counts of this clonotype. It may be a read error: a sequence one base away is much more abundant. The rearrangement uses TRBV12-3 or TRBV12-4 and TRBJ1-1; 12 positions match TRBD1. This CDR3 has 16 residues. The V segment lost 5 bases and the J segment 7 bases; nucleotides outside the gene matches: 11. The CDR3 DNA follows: TGTGCCAGCAGTAGACCCGACCGGGACAGGGGGCTTGAAGCTTTCTTT. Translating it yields CASSRPDRDRGLEAFF.

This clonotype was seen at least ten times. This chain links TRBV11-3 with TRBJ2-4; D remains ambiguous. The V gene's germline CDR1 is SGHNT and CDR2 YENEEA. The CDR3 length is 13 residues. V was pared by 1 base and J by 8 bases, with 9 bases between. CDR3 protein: CASSLGRRDIQYF. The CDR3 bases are TGTGCCAGCAGCTTAGGCAGACGGGACATTCAGTACTTC.

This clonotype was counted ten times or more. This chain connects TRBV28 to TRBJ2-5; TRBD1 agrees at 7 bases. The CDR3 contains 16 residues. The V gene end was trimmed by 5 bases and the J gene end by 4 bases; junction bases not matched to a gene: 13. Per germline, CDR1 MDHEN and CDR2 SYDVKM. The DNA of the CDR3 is TGTGCCAGCAGTCCACGCCCTTACAGGGGTTCAGAGACCCAGTACTTC. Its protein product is CASSPRPYRGSETQYF.

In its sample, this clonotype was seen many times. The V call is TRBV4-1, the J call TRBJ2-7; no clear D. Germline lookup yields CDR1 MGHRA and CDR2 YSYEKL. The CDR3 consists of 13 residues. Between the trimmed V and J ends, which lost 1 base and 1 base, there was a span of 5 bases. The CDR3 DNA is TGCGCCAGCAGCCAAGTTGCATCCTACGAGCAGTACTTC. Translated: CASSQVASYEQYF.

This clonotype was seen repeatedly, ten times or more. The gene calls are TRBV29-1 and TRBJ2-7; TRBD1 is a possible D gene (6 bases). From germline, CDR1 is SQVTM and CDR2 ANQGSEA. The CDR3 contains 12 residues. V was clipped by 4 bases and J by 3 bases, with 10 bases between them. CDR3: CSVAQQGYEQYF. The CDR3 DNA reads TGCAGCGTTGCGCAACAGGGCTACGAGCAGTACTTC.

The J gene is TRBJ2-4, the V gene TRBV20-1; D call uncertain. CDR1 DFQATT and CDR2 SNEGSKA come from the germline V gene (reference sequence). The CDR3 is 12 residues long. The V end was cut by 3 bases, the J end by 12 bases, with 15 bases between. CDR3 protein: CSARGQKGTQYF. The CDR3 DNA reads TGCAGTGCTAGGGGCCAGAAGGGAACTCAGTACTTC.

Here the CDR3 DNA reads TGTGCCAGCAGTTTCTCCGCAGGGGGCTTCGGGGAGACCCAGTACTTC. It encodes CASSFSAGGFGETQYF. The rearrangement links TRBV12-3 or TRBV12-4 to TRBJ2-5, with 8 bases that match TRBD1. This CDR3 region has 16 residues. Germline trimming cut 3 bases from V and 5 bases from J; bases unmatched to any gene: 11.

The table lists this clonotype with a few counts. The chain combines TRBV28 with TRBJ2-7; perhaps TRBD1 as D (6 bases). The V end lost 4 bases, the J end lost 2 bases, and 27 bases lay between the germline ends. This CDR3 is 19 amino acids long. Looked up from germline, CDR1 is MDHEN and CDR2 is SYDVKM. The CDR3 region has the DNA TGTGCCAGCAGTTCCAGCGTCGTCTTGGGACACTTACCCCCCTACGAGCAGTACTTC. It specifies CASSSSVVLGHLPPYEQYF.

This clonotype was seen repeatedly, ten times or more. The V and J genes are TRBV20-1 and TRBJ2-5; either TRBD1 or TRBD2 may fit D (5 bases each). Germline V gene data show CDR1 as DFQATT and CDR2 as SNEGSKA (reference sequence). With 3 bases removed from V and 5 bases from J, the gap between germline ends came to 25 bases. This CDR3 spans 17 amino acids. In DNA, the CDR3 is TGCAGTGCTAGCCGCACCCGGGACGAGGGAGAGGGGGAGACCCAGTACTTC. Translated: CSASRTRDEGEGETQYF.

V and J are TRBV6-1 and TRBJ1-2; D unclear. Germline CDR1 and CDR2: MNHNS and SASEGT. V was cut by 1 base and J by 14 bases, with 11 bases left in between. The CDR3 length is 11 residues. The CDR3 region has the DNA TGTGCCAGCAGTGAAGAAACCCTCTGGACCTTC. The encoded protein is CASSEETLWTF.

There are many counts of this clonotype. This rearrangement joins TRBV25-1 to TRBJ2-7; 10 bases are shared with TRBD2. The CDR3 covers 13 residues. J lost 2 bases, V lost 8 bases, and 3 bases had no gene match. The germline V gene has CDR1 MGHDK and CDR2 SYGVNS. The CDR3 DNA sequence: TGTGCCAGCGGACTAGCGGAAACCTACGAGCAGTACTTC. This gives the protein CASGLAETYEQYF.

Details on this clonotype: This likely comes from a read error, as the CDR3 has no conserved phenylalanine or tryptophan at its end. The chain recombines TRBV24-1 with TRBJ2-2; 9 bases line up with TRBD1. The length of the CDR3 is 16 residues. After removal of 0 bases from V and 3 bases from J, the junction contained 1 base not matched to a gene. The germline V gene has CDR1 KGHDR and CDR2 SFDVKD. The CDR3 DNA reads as TGTGCCACCAGTGATTTGCGGACAGGGGACACCGGGGAGCTGTTTGTT. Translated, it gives CATSDLRTGDTGELFV.

CDR3 residues: CASRIPGGRETQYF. The CDR3 DNA follows: TGTGCCAGCAGAATACCGGGGGGAAGGGAGACCCAGTACTTC. This rearrangement joins TRBV28 to TRBJ2-5, with 7 bases aligning to TRBD2. CDR3 length: 14 residues. The V and J ends lost 6 bases and 5 bases, in that order; junction bases with no gene match: 9. The germline CDR1 and CDR2 sequences are MDHEN and SYDVKM. The complete variable domain, with remaining parts taken from reference TRBV28 and TRBJ2-5, reads DVKVTQSSRYLVKRTGEKVFLECVQDMDHENMFWYRQDPGLGLRLIYFSYDVKMKEKGDIPEGYSVSREKKERFSLILESASTNQTSMYLCASRIPGGRETQYFGPGTRLLVL.

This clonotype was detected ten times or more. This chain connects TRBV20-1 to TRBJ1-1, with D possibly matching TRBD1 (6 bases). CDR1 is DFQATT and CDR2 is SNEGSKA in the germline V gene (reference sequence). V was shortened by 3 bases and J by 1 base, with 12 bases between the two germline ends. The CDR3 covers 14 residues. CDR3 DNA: TGCAGTGCTAGGGCATACAGGGAGAACACTGAAGCTTTCTTT. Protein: CSARAYRENTEAFF.

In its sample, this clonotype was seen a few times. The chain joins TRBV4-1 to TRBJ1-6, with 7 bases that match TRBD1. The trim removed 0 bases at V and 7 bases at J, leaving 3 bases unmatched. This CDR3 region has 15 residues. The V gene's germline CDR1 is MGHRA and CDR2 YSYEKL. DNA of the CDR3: TGCGCCAGCAGCCAAGAGCAGGGGGTCAATTCACCCCTCCACTTT. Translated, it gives CASSQEQGVNSPLHF.